This TCR beta chain was recovered during a study of vaccination effects on CD4 cells after COVID-19. Looking at the study overall: Sequencing followed a ViraFEST assay step that expanded antigen-specific CD4+ T cells with viral peptide pools. Overall study findings and caveats: Marked contraction was observed in infection-induced and vaccine-induced clones late after vaccination.

Looked up from germline, CDR1 is SGHRS and CDR2 is YFSETQ. The CDR3 contains 15 residues. Unmatched junction bases numbered 7, after V lost 4 bases and J lost 0 bases. Upon completion of about ten days in culture, CD4+ T cells were isolated. All participants had two doses of either the BNT162b2 or mRNA-1273 vaccine. Having tested negative for nucleocapsid antibodies, the vaccine recipients showed no prior SARS-CoV-2 infection. Half-medium replacement with IL-2 medium occurred on days 3 and 7. Profiled with immunoSEQ multiplex PCR; TCRdb holds only in-frame clones, not every one. This table holds about 40,000 clones, more than 65% found once. This clone occurred a few times. Antigen specificity is unknown.

The origin of this receptor is a human donor who received a COVID-19 vaccine. The chain couples TRBV5-1 to TRBJ2-7; TRBD1 agrees at 7 bases. The sequencing here drew on CD4+ T cells from PBMCs cultured without peptide, taken after COVID-19 vaccination. The DNA for the CDR3 is TGCGCCAGCAGCGGGATCGACAGGGCCTCCTACGAGCAGTACTTC. Residues: CASSGIDRASYEQYF.